This T cell receptor (beta chain) originates from a study of blood T cell repertoires in COVID-19. Study in general: Material from acute and convalescent COVID-19 was sourced from the United States, Italy and Spain. PBMCs, B-cell-depleted T cells, or T cells provided the cDNA or gDNA that made up the material.

Germline CDR1 and CDR2: SGHNT and YENEEA. V dropped 4 bases and J dropped 0; count of bases not matched to a gene: 8. The CDR3 sequence is 16 residues long. Per the original methods: Estimation of nucleated cell counts relied on the amplification of reference gene primers. Here immunoSEQ multiplex PCR was the method, and the copy in TCRdb shows in-frame clones only, minus some. V and J calls plus clone size are reproduced from that table; the DNA served to infer D and trimming. The sample holds some 150,000 clones, just under 90% seen once. The TCR sequence derives from a woman in her forties or fifties with active or convalescent COVID-19. The chain is built from TRBV11-3 and TRBJ1-2; 7 bases align to TRBD1. Sequencing was carried out using peripheral blood. The CDR3 bases are TGTGCCAGCAGCTACTCCTCTGGACAGGCTAACTATGGCTACACCTTC. The encoded protein is CASSYSSGQANYGYTF.